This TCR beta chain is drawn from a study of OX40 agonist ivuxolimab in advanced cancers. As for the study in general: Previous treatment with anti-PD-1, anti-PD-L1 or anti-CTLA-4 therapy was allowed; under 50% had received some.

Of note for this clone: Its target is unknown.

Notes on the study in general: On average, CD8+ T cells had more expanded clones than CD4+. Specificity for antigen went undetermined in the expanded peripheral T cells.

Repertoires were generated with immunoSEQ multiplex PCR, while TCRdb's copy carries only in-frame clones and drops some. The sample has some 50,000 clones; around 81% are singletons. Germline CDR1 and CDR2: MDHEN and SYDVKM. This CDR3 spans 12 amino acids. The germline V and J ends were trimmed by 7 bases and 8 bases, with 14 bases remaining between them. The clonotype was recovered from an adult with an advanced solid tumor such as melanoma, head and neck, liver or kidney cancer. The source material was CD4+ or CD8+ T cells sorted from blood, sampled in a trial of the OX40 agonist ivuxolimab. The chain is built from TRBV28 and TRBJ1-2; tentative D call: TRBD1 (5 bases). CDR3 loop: CASTGLNHGYTF. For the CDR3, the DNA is TGTGCCAGCACGGGACTAAATCACGGCTACACCTTC.